One sample yielded the 13 T cell receptor beta chains listed below, sequenced in a study of response to subunit inactivated influenza vaccine. From the RT-PCR reads, TCRdb called clonotypes with MiXCR, one entry per CDR3 protein. This sample has approximately 500,000 distinct CDR3 sequences; 13% occur once, and the top ten carry under 15%. Material: PBMCs from blood, obtained about 6 weeks after vaccination. The receptors derive from a man aged 50-60 years who received an inactivated influenza vaccine.

This clonotype was counted only a few times. J is TRBJ1-3 and V is TRBV7-2; D gene uncertain. Germline loops: CDR1 SGHTA, CDR2 FQGNSA. The CDR3 is 15 amino acids. V was shortened by 5 bases and J by 2 bases, with 13 bases between the two germline ends. The CDR3 is CASSQTAGPGNTIYF. CDR3 sequence (DNA): TGTGCCAGCAGCCAGACCGCGGGTCCTGGAAACACCATATATTTT.

This clonotype was detected ten times or more. CDR3 loop: CAVGSADTQYF. The CDR3 DNA reads TGTGCCGTCGGGAGCGCAGATACGCAGTATTTT. The chain is built from TRBV10-3 and TRBJ2-3; the D gene is possibly TRBD2 (6 bases). The CDR3 length is 11 residues. CDR1 and CDR2 (germline): ENHRY, SYGVKD. Trimming cost V 11 bases and J 4 bases, with 10 bases left between them.

This clonotype was seen only a few times. This chain connects TRBV10-2 to TRBJ1-2, with D maybe TRBD1 (5 bases). With 3 bases removed from V and 4 bases from J, the gap between germline ends came to 9 bases. This CDR3 has 13 residues. Germline-derived CDR1 and CDR2 are WSHSY and SAAADI. The CDR3 loop reads CASSDSGFYGYTF. The CDR3 DNA reads as TGCGCCAGCAGTGACTCAGGGTTCTATGGCTACACCTTC.

V usage is TRBV6-5 and J usage is TRBJ1-6; D is perhaps TRBD1 (5 bases). The CDR3 length is 15 residues. The germline V gene encodes CDR1 MNHEY and CDR2 SVGAGI. The V end lost 4 bases, the J end lost 6 bases, and 13 bases lay between the germline ends. CDR3 coding DNA: TGTGCCAGCAGTTTCGGGACTGCGGGTAATTCACCCCTCCACTTT. This encodes CASSFGTAGNSPLHF.

A few counts support this clonotype. The chain joins TRBV12-3 or TRBV12-4 to TRBJ2-5, with no clear D. The CDR3 loop spans 13 amino acids. Between the trimmed V and J ends, which lost 5 bases and 1 base, there was a span of 8 bases. CDR3 sequence reads: CASSARSQETQYF. The CDR3 DNA follows: TGTGCCAGCAGTGCTAGGAGCCAAGAGACCCAGTACTTC.

This sequence joins TRBV3-1 and TRBJ2-1; 9 positions agree with TRBD2. The CDR3 runs to 15 residues. Germline V gene sequence: CDR1 LGHDT, CDR2 YNNKEL (reference sequence). The V and J ends lost 1 base and 8 bases, in that order; junction bases with no gene match: 6. As DNA, the CDR3 is TGTGCCAGCAGCCAAGTGGGACTAGCATTCGATGAGCAGTTCTTC. Amino acids: CASSQVGLAFDEQFF.

The chain recombines TRBV6-1 with TRBJ2-2; possible D gene TRBD2, 5 bases. The CDR3 sequence is 13 residues long. The V gene lost 1 base and the J gene lost 9 bases, with 9 bases spanning the gap. Per the germline V gene, CDR1 is MNHNS and CDR2 is SASEGT. CDR3 amino acids: CASSEVPSWELFF. The CDR3 DNA reads TGTGCCAGCAGTGAAGTCCCTAGCTGGGAGCTGTTTTTT.

A few counts support this clonotype. The chain uses TRBV24-1 and TRBJ2-7, with 7 bases lining up with TRBD1. With 4 bases clipped from V and 6 bases from J, the junction kept 5 bases outside the gene matches. The CDR3 sequence is 13 residues long. Germline CDR1 reads KGHDR; CDR2 reads SFDVKD. The CDR3, as DNA: TGTGCCACCAGTGAACCCGGGACAGCCGAGCAGTACTTC. Translating it yields CATSEPGTAEQYF.

This clonotype was counted between two and nine times. The chain links TRBV7-9 to TRBJ2-1, with 7 positions matching TRBD1. This CDR3 spans 14 amino acids. Germline V gene data show CDR1 as SEHNR and CDR2 as FQNEAQ (reference sequence). J gave up 2 bases and V 6 bases, and 4 bases lay outside the gene matches. CDR3: CASRETGTYNEQFF. For the CDR3, the DNA is TGTGCCAGCAGGGAGACAGGGACCTACAATGAGCAGTTCTTC. The full variable domain, its missing parts supplied by reference TRBV7-9 and TRBJ2-1, is DTGVSQNPRHKITKRGQNVTFRCDPISEHNRLYWYRQTLGQGPEFLTYFQNEAQLEKSRLLSDRFSAERPKGSFSTLEIQRTEQGDSAMYLCASRETGTYNEQFFGPGTRLTVL.

This clonotype came up a few times. J is TRBJ2-7 and V is TRBV24-1, with TRBD1 matching over 8 bases. Trimming removed 5 bases from V and 2 bases from J; junction bases left unmatched: 16. The CDR3 covers 18 residues. CDR1 and CDR2 from the germline V gene are KGHDR and SFDVKD. The CDR3 reads CATSAPPLRDRIPYEQYF. CDR3 DNA sequence: TGTGCCACCAGTGCCCCCCCGCTTAGGGACAGGATCCCCTACGAGCAGTACTTC.

This clonotype was observed many times. The V call is TRBV20-1, the J call TRBJ2-3, with D tentatively TRBD2 (5 bases). Trimming left V 2 bases short and J 0 bases short, with 9 bases between. The germline gives CDR1 DFQATT, CDR2 SNEGSKA (reference sequence). The CDR3 is 14 amino acids. This CDR3 reads CSARSRLSTDTQYF. The CDR3 DNA sequence: TGCAGTGCTAGAAGTCGACTAAGCACAGATACGCAGTATTTT.

This chain uses TRBV10-2 with TRBJ1-6; 10 nucleotides line up with TRBD1. Germline trimming cut 8 bases from V and 10 bases from J; bases unmatched to any gene: 2. Germline V gene data show CDR1 as WSHSY and CDR2 as SAAADI. The CDR3 covers 12 residues. The CDR3 spells CASRDRGSPLHF. The CDR3 region has the DNA TGCGCCAGCCGGGACAGGGGCTCACCCCTCCACTTT.

This clonotype showed up many times. The chain recombines TRBV11-2 with TRBJ2-5; D gene ambiguous. Trimming removed 0 bases at V and 2 bases at J, with 1 base between. The CDR3 consists of 12 residues. From germline, CDR1 is SGHAT and CDR2 FQNNGV. CDR3 region: CASSLEQETQYF. CDR3 nucleotide sequence: TGTGCCAGCAGCTTAGAGCAAGAGACCCAGTACTTC. The full variable domain, completed using reference TRBV11-2 and TRBJ2-5, is EAGVAQSPRYKIIEKRQSVAFWCNPISGHATLYWYQQILGQGPKLLIQFQNNGVVDDSQLPKDRFSAERLKGVDSTLKIQPAKLEDSAVYLCASSLEQETQYFGPGTRLLVL.